This TCR beta chain was identified in a study of T-cell memory formation after mild COVID-19. TCRdb reanalysed the 5' RACE reads using MiXCR and keeps one entry per CDR3 protein. This sample carries 380,000 or so distinct CDR3 sequences, around an eighth of them seen once, and the ten largest clones take less than 25%. The clonotype was recovered from a man between 18 and 29 years old who had mild COVID-19 (a few samples of this study predate the infection). Cell type and time point are not known. The sample taken for sequencing was PBMCs or a T cell subset sorted from them (not recorded which).

The CDR3 DNA sequence: TGCGCCAGCAGCCAGCAACTTCCCGCGGGGGGGTATTACAATGAGCAGTTCTTC. Its translation: CASSQQLPAGGYYNEQFF. V and J are TRBV4-3 and TRBJ2-1; 9 nucleotides agree with TRBD2. The J segment lost 4 bases and the V segment lost 3 bases, leaving 13 bases of the junction unmatched. From germline, CDR1 is LGHNA and CDR2 YSLEER. The CDR3 length is 18 residues.